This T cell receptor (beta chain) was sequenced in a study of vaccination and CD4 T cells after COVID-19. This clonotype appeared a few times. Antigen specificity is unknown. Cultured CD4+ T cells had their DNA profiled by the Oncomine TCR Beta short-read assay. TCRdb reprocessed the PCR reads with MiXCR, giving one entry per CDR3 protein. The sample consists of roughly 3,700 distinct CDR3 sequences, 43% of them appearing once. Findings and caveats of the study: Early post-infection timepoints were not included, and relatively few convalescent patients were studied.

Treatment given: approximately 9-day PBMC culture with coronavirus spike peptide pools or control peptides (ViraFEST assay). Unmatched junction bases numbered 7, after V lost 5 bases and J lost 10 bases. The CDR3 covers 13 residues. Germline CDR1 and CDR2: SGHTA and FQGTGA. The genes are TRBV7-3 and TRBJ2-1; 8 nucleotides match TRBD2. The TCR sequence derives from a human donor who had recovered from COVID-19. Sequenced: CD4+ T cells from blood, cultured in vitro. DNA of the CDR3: TGTGCCAGCAGCCCCCTCCGGGAGGGGGAGCAGTTCTTC. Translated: CASSPLREGEQFF. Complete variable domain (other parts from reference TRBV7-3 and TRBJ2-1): GAGVSQTPSNKVTEKGKYVELRCDPISGHTALYWYRQSLGQGPEFLIYFQGTGAADDSGLPNDRFFAVRPEGSVSTLKIQRTERGDSAVYLCASSPLREGEQFFGPGTRLTVL.